This T cell receptor (beta chain) was obtained from a study of cytomegalovirus exposure and HLA in healthy donors. Whole-study findings and limits: Excluded were some V segments that proved indistinguishable, including TRBV6-2 and TRBV6-3.

Concerning this clone: The antigen remains unidentified.

CDR3 length: 17 amino acids. The germline V gene has CDR1 SGHAT and CDR2 FQNNGV. Trimming left V 8 bases short and J 4 bases short, with 21 bases between. The PCR ran on 60 Vbeta and 13 Jbeta primers. Assay used: immunoSEQ multiplex PCR; TCRdb lists only in-frame clones, some missing. The sample features 200,000 or so clones, with around 1.1% in its top ten. The specimen was PBMCs. The V gene is TRBV11-2, the J gene TRBJ2-6; D is undetermined. This receptor was obtained from a girl aged 2-10 years in good health and CMV-seropositive. The CDR3 loop reads CASQELSLNWGANVLTF. DNA of the CDR3: TGTGCCAGCCAAGAACTCTCATTAAATTGGGGGGCCAACGTCCTGACTTTC.